Listed below are T cell receptor beta chains from one sample, sequenced in a study of cytomegalovirus exposure and HLA in healthy donors. Only in-frame clones appear in the TCRdb table, and some are missing; sequencing was by immunoSEQ multiplex PCR. The data show roughly 130,000 clones, around 80% seen once. The source material was PBMCs. The receptors originated from a human donor in good health. CDR3s include the opening cysteine and the closing phenylalanine or tryptophan.

length,V,J,CDR3
14,TRBV29-1,TRBJ1-5,CSVVPDTSNQPQHF
17,TRBV4-1,TRBJ1-3,CASSQAPDRHSGNTIYF
15,TRBV4-2,TRBJ2-6,CASSQDLGQPNVLTF
14,TRBV5-4,TRBJ1-6,CASSLDRSNSPLHF
18,TRBV18,TRBJ1-4,CASSPLTSRQTTNEKLFF
14,TRBV5-5,TRBJ2-7,CASSLASARYEQYF
15,TRBV5-8,TRBJ1-2,CASSFSWRRSNGYTF
14,TRBV27,TRBJ2-5,CANSSFIDAETQYF
17,TRBV25-1,TRBJ1-6,CASSELSSVPYNSPLHF
16,TRBV6-5,TRBJ1-1,CASSYSVQPMNTEAFF
13,TRBV10-3,TRBJ1-1,CAISTGGKAEAFF
12,TRBV6-6,TRBJ1-4,CASSYGAEKLFF
18,TRBV7-2,TRBJ2-1,CASSPTLFLAGFSNEQFF
13,TRBV6-1,TRBJ2-3,CASSEAAPDTQYF
16,TRBV15,TRBJ2-1,CATSRDTSGAYNEQFF
15,TRBV7-9,TRBJ1-1,CASSWPSYMNTEAFF